Listed below are T cell receptor beta chains from one sample, sequenced in a study of CD4 T cell repertoires in COVID-19. TCRdb's copy holds only in-frame clones and misses some; the assay was immunoSEQ multiplex PCR. This sample has fewer than 30,000 clones; 93% occur once, and the top ten carry under 0.8%. The starting material was circulating follicular helper CD4+ T cells (cTfh) from blood, obtained before the COVID-19 pandemic. The source of these receptors is a human donor who had COVID-19. Both conserved end residues are part of each CDR3. A D gene is named only where the DNA matches it firmly. Size tells how often a clone was seen (once, few, many) or the class of an expanded clone, and some rows leave it out.

CDR3nt: TGTGCCAGCTCACCAGGAGCAGGGGCTGGAAACACCATATATTTT
CDR3aa: CASSPGAGAGNTIYF
d_gene: NA
j_gene: TRBJ1-3
v_gene: TRBV18
abundance: NA

CDR3nt: TGTGCCATCACATCGGGACAGGGGGCGTCGGCCGGGGAGCTGTTTTTT
CDR3aa: CAITSGQGASAGELFF
d_gene: TRBD1
j_gene: TRBJ2-2
v_gene: TRBV10-3
abundance: NA

CDR3nt: TGCGCCAGCAGCGAGGGCTCTGGAAACACCATATATTTT
CDR3aa: CASSEGSGNTIYF
d_gene: NA
j_gene: TRBJ1-3
v_gene: TRBV5-1
abundance: NA

CDR3nt: TGTGCCAGTAGTACAGGGGGTTTCCTAAGACTTAACTATGGCTACACCTTC
CDR3aa: CASSTGGFLRLNYGYTF
d_gene: TRBD1
j_gene: TRBJ1-2
v_gene: TRBV19
abundance: NA

CDR3nt: TGTGCCAGCAGGGTCGGGACTAATTACAATGAGCAGTTCTTC
CDR3aa: CASRVGTNYNEQFF
d_gene: TRBD2
j_gene: TRBJ2-1
v_gene: TRBV2
abundance: NA

CDR3nt: TGTGCCAGCAGCCCTTTAGGGGGCAGAGTTGAAGCTTTCTTT
CDR3aa: CASSPLGGRVEAFF
d_gene: TRBD1
j_gene: TRBJ1-1
v_gene: TRBV5-6
abundance: NA

CDR3nt: TGCGCCAGCAGCCCGGTCGTCAGCGCAACTAATGAAAAACTGTTTTTT
CDR3aa: CASSPVVSATNEKLFF
d_gene: NA
j_gene: TRBJ1-4
v_gene: TRBV5-1
abundance: once

CDR3nt: TGTGCCAGCAGCGGGACAGGATCCTCGTACGAGCAGTACTTC
CDR3aa: CASSGTGSSYEQYF
d_gene: TRBD1
j_gene: TRBJ2-7
v_gene: TRBV6-5
abundance: NA

CDR3nt: TGTGCCAGCAGCCCCCGGACTTCCTCCTACGAGCAGTACTTC
CDR3aa: CASSPRTSSYEQYF
d_gene: NA
j_gene: TRBJ2-7
v_gene: TRBV7-9
abundance: NA

CDR3nt: TGTGCCAGCAGGACTAGCGGGGGGGCATCCACCGGGGAGCTGTTTTTT
CDR3aa: CASRTSGGASTGELFF
d_gene: TRBD2
j_gene: TRBJ2-2
v_gene: TRBV6-6
abundance: NA

CDR3nt: TGTGCCAGCAGCCCCACCGGCGGGAGGGCCCGCGAGCAGTTCTTC
CDR3aa: CASSPTGGRAREQFF
d_gene: TRBD2
j_gene: TRBJ2-1
v_gene: TRBV7-2
abundance: NA

CDR3nt: TGTGCCAGCAGCAAGGGACAGGGAGGGTCCTACGAGCAGTACTTC
CDR3aa: CASSKGQGGSYEQYF
d_gene: TRBD1
j_gene: TRBJ2-7
v_gene: TRBV7-8
abundance: NA

CDR3nt: TGTGCCAGCAGCCAAGCTTCTAGCGGGGGGCACACAGATACGCAGTATTTT
CDR3aa: CASSQASSGGHTDTQYF
d_gene: TRBD2
j_gene: TRBJ2-3
v_gene: TRBV4-2
abundance: NA

CDR3nt: TGTGCCAGCAGCCCGGGACTGATTCTTGGGGAGCTGTTTTTT
CDR3aa: CASSPGLILGELFF
d_gene: NA
j_gene: TRBJ2-2
v_gene: TRBV5-4
abundance: NA

CDR3nt: TGTGCCAGCAGCTTAGGGACAGCTGGAAACACCATATATTTT
CDR3aa: CASSLGTAGNTIYF
d_gene: NA
j_gene: TRBJ1-3
v_gene: TRBV7-8
abundance: NA

CDR3nt: TGTGCCAGCAGCTTAGACAGTTCCAATGAGCAGTTCTTC
CDR3aa: CASSLDSSNEQFF
d_gene: NA
j_gene: TRBJ2-1
v_gene: TRBV11-3
abundance: NA

CDR3nt: TGTGCCAGCAGCTTAGGACTAAGCACAGATACGCAGTATTTT
CDR3aa: CASSLGLSTDTQYF
d_gene: NA
j_gene: TRBJ2-3
v_gene: TRBV7-6
abundance: NA

CDR3nt: TGTGCCAGCAGCCGCAGGGAGGAAGAGACCCAGTACTTC
CDR3aa: CASSRREEETQYF
d_gene: NA
j_gene: TRBJ2-5
v_gene: TRBV7-9
abundance: NA

CDR3nt: TGTGCCATACGAGGGACAGGCGATAATTCACCCCTCCACTTT
CDR3aa: CAIRGTGDNSPLHF
d_gene: TRBD1
j_gene: TRBJ1-6
v_gene: TRBV10-3
abundance: NA

CDR3nt: TGTGCCAGTAGTATCCGCAGCCAGGGTGGCAACGTCCTGACTTTC
CDR3aa: CASSIRSQGGNVLTF
d_gene: NA
j_gene: TRBJ2-6
v_gene: TRBV19
abundance: NA

CDR3nt: TGTGCCAGCTCATCCCATGCGGCCACCGGGGAGCTGTTTTTT
CDR3aa: CASSSHAATGELFF
d_gene: NA
j_gene: TRBJ2-2
v_gene: TRBV7-9
abundance: once

CDR3nt: TGCGCCAGCAGCTTGGGGGAGTTCGTTACCAAAAACATTCAGTACTTC
CDR3aa: CASSLGEFVTKNIQYF
d_gene: NA
j_gene: TRBJ2-4
v_gene: TRBV5-1
abundance: NA

CDR3nt: TGTGCCAGCAGTAGGACAGGGAACAATCAGCCCCAGCATTTT
CDR3aa: CASSRTGNNQPQHF
d_gene: TRBD1
j_gene: TRBJ1-5
v_gene: TRBV2
abundance: NA

CDR3nt: TGTGCCAGCAGCCCAACAGGGGCCGGGGCCAACGTCCTGACTTTC
CDR3aa: CASSPTGAGANVLTF
d_gene: TRBD1
j_gene: TRBJ2-6
v_gene: TRBV6-6
abundance: once

CDR3nt: TGTGCCAGCAGCCCCGCTGACAGCCGGTCCGCTGAGACCCAGTACTTC
CDR3aa: CASSPADSRSAETQYF
d_gene: NA
j_gene: TRBJ2-5
v_gene: TRBV5-4
abundance: NA

CDR3nt: TGTGCCAGCAGCCCCCGTCCGGTGACCAAAAACATTCAGTACTTC
CDR3aa: CASSPRPVTKNIQYF
d_gene: NA
j_gene: TRBJ2-4
v_gene: TRBV9
abundance: NA

CDR3nt: TGTGCCAGCAGCTTACCACAGGGGGCTGGCACCTTC
CDR3aa: CASSLPQGAGTF
d_gene: TRBD1
j_gene: TRBJ1-2
v_gene: TRBV5-6
abundance: NA

CDR3nt: TGTGCCAGCCTTTTCTCTGGACAATTCGAGCAGTACTTC
CDR3aa: CASLFSGQFEQYF
d_gene: NA
j_gene: TRBJ2-7
v_gene: TRBV6-1
abundance: once

CDR3nt: TGTGCCAGCAGCTTGTGGGACAGGCGTGACAATGAGCAGTTCTTC
CDR3aa: CASSLWDRRDNEQFF
d_gene: TRBD1
j_gene: TRBJ2-1
v_gene: TRBV5-6
abundance: NA

CDR3nt: TGCGCCAGCAGGGACAGTAATCAGCCCCAGCATTTT
CDR3aa: CASRDSNQPQHF
d_gene: NA
j_gene: TRBJ1-5
v_gene: TRBV10-2
abundance: once

CDR3nt: TGTGCCAGCAGCCGACTAGCGGGGGGACTTTACAATGAGCAGTTCTTC
CDR3aa: CASSRLAGGLYNEQFF
d_gene: TRBD2
j_gene: TRBJ2-1
v_gene: TRBV7-9
abundance: NA

CDR3nt: TGCGCCAGCAGCCAAGAACAACGGGAGGAACGTGAGCAGTTCTTC
CDR3aa: CASSQEQREEREQFF
d_gene: TRBD2
j_gene: TRBJ2-1
v_gene: TRBV4-1
abundance: NA

CDR3nt: TGTGCCAGCCACTGGTCAGGCGAGGGCGGGGAGCTGTTTTTT
CDR3aa: CASHWSGEGGELFF
d_gene: NA
j_gene: TRBJ2-2
v_gene: TRBV2
abundance: NA

CDR3nt: TGTGCCAGCAGCTTAGTGCCCAACCCGAGGGATGAGCAGTTCTTC
CDR3aa: CASSLVPNPRDEQFF
d_gene: NA
j_gene: TRBJ2-1
v_gene: TRBV11-2
abundance: NA

CDR3nt: TGTGCCAGCAGTGAAGGTTCAAGAGCGGGCAATCAGCCCCAGCATTTT
CDR3aa: CASSEGSRAGNQPQHF
d_gene: NA
j_gene: TRBJ1-5
v_gene: TRBV6-1
abundance: NA

CDR3nt: TGTGCCAGCAGCCAACAGACAGCGTCGTCCTACAATGAGCAGTTCTTC
CDR3aa: CASSQQTASSYNEQFF
d_gene: NA
j_gene: TRBJ2-1
v_gene: TRBV11-3
abundance: NA

CDR3nt: TGTGCCAGCAGTCCGCGACAGGGGGCGGCATACGAGCAGTACTTC
CDR3aa: CASSPRQGAAYEQYF
d_gene: TRBD1
j_gene: TRBJ2-7
v_gene: TRBV6-6
abundance: once

CDR3nt: TGCGCCAGCAGTTTGATTCCGGGACAGAACAATGAGCAGTTCTTC
CDR3aa: CASSLIPGQNNEQFF
d_gene: TRBD1
j_gene: TRBJ2-1
v_gene: TRBV5-1
abundance: once

CDR3nt: TGTGCCAGCAGCTTGGTGGCTAGCGGATACAATGAGCAGTTCTTC
CDR3aa: CASSLVASGYNEQFF
d_gene: TRBD2
j_gene: TRBJ2-1
v_gene: TRBV5-6
abundance: NA

CDR3nt: TGTGCCTGGAGTGTAGGGGGGGGTACTTCCTACGAGCAGTACTTC
CDR3aa: CAWSVGGGTSYEQYF
d_gene: NA
j_gene: TRBJ2-7
v_gene: TRBV30
abundance: NA

CDR3nt: TGTGCCATCAGGATGGAGAGGGCTGAAGCTTTCTTT
CDR3aa: CAIRMERAEAFF
d_gene: NA
j_gene: TRBJ1-1
v_gene: TRBV10-3
abundance: NA

CDR3nt: TGTGCCAGCAGCAGCTGGGACAGGGATCCCCTTCAGACGCAGTATTTT
CDR3aa: CASSSWDRDPLQTQYF
d_gene: TRBD1
j_gene: TRBJ2-3
v_gene: TRBV7-9
abundance: NA

CDR3nt: TGTGCCAGCAGTTACAGTCAGGGATCAACTAATGAAAAACTGTTTTTT
CDR3aa: CASSYSQGSTNEKLFF
d_gene: NA
j_gene: TRBJ1-4
v_gene: TRBV6-5
abundance: NA

CDR3nt: TGTGCCAGCAGCCCGGGACAGGGACGCTACACCTTC
CDR3aa: CASSPGQGRYTF
d_gene: TRBD1
j_gene: TRBJ1-2
v_gene: TRBV7-6
abundance: NA

CDR3nt: TGTGCCAGCAGACTCGATACAGGGGCGCGATCACCCCTCCACTTT
CDR3aa: CASRLDTGARSPLHF
d_gene: TRBD1
j_gene: TRBJ1-6
v_gene: TRBV2
abundance: NA

CDR3nt: TGCGCCAGCAGCTATAATACGGGGTACGAGCAGTACTTC
CDR3aa: CASSYNTGYEQYF
d_gene: NA
j_gene: TRBJ2-7
v_gene: TRBV5-1
abundance: NA

CDR3nt: TGTGCCAGCAGCGCTGGGACAGGGGGTTTGGAGACCCAGTACTTC
CDR3aa: CASSAGTGGLETQYF
d_gene: TRBD1
j_gene: TRBJ2-5
v_gene: TRBV7-9
abundance: NA

CDR3nt: TGTGCCAGCGGTGACAGCGAGCAGTACTTC
CDR3aa: CASGDSEQYF
d_gene: NA
j_gene: TRBJ2-7
v_gene: TRBV7-9
abundance: NA

CDR3nt: TGTGCCAGCAGTGACTCGGGGCACGCGGCCGGGGAGCTGTTTTTT
CDR3aa: CASSDSGHAAGELFF
d_gene: NA
j_gene: TRBJ2-2
v_gene: TRBV6-4
abundance: NA